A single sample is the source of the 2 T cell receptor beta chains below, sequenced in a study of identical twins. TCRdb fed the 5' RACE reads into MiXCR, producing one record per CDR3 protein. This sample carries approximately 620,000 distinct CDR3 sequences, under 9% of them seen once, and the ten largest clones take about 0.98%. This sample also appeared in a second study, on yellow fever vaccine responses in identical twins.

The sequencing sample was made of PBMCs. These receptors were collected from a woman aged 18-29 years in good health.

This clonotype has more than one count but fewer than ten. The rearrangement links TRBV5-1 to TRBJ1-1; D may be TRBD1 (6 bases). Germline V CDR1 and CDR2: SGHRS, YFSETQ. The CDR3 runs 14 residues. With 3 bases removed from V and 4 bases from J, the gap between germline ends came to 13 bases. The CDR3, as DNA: TGCGCCAGCAGCTCAGGGGTTGGGGGCACTGAAGCTTTCTTT. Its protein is CASSSGVGGTEAFF.

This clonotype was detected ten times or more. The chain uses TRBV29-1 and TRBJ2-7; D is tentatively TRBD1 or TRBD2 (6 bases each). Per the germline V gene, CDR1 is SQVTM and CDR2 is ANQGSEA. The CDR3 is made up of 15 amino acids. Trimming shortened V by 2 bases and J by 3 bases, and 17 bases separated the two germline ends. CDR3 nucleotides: TGCAGCGTTGAATTCCCCACAGGGCGGGACTACGAGCAGTACTTC. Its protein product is CSVEFPTGRDYEQYF.